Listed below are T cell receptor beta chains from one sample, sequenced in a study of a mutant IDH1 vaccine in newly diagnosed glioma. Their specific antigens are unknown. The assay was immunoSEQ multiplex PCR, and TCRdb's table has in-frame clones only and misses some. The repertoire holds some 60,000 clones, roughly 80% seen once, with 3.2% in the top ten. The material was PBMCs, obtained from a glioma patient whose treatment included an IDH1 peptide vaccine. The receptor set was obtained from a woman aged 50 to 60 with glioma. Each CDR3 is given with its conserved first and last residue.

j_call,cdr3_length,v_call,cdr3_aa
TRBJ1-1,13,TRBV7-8,CASSLGLRGEAFF
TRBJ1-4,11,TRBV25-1,CASSGTEVLFF
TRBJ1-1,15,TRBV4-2,CASSQARTGGTEAFF
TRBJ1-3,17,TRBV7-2,CASSLGLSPLSGNTIYF
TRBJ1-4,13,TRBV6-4,CASSESSNEKLFF
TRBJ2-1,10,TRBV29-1,CSVAQNEQFF
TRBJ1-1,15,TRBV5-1,CASSLAGTGNTEAFF
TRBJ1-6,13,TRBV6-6,CASIRGGGSPLHF
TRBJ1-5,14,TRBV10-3,CATSGRGPDQPQHF
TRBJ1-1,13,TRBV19,CASTQRTGTEAFF
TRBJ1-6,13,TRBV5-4,CASSLGTVAPLHF
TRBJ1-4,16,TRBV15,CATSRGGQGISEKLFF
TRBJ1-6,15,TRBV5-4,CASSLSGRTNSPLHF
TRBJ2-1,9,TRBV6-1,CARGPGQFF
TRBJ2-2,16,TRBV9,CASSVVVTANTGELFF
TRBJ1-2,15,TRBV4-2,CASSPRQGRQDGYTF
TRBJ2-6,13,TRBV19,CASSSLRRHVLTF